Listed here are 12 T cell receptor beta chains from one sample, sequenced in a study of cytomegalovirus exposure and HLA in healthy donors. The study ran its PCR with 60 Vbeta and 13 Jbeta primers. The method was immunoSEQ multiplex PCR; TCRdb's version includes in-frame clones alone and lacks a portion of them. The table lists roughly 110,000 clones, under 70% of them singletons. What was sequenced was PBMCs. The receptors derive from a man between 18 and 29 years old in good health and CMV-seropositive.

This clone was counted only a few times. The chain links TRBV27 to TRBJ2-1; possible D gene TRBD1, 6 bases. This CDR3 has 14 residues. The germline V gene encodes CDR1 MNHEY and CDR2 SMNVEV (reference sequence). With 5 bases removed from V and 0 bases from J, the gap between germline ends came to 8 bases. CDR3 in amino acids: CASSRDISYNEQFF. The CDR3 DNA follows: TGTGCCAGCAGTCGGGACATCTCCTACAATGAGCAGTTCTTC.

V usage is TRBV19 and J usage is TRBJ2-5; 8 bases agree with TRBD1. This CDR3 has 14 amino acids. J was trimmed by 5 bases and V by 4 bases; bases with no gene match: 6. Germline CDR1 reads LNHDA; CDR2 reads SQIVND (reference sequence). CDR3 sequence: CASSTSGQGETQYF. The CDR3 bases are TGTGCCAGTAGTACCTCAGGACAGGGTGAGACCCAGTACTTC.

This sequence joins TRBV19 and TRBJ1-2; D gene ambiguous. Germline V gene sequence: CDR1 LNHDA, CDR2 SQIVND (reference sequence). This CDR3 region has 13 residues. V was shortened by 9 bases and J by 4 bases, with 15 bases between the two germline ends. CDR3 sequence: CASELAEGYGYTF. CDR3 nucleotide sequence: TGTGCCAGCGAACTGGCCGAGGGCTATGGCTACACCTTC.

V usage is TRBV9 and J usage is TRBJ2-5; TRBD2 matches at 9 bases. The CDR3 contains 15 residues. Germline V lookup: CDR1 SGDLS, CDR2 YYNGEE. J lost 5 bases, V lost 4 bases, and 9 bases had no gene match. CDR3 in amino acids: CASSSDAGGPETQYF. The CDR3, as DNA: TGTGCCAGCAGCTCAGATGCGGGGGGGCCTGAGACCCAGTACTTC.

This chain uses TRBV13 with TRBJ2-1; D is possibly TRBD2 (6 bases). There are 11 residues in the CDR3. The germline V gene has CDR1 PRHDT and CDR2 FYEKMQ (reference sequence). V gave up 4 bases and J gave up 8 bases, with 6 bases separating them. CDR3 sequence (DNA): TGTGCCAGCAGCTGGGGGGATGAGCAGTTCTTC. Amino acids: CASSWGDEQFF.

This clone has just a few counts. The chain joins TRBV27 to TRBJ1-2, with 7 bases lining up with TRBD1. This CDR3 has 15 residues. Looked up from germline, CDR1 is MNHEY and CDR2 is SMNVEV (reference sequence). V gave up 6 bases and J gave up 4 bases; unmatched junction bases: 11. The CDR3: CASRAGAGGTYGYTF. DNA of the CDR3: TGTGCCAGCAGAGCCGGGGCAGGGGGTACCTATGGCTACACCTTC.

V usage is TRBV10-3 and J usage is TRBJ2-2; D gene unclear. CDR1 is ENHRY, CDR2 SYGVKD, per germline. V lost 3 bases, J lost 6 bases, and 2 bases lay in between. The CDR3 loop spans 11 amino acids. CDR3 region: CAISDSGELFF. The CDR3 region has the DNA TGTGCCATCAGTGACTCCGGGGAGCTGTTTTTT.

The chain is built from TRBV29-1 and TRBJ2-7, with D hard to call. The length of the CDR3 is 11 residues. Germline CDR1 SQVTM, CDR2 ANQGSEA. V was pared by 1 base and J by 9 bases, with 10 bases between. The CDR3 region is CSVEAVTGQYF. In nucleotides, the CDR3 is TGCAGCGTTGAAGCTGTAACGGGGCAGTACTTC.

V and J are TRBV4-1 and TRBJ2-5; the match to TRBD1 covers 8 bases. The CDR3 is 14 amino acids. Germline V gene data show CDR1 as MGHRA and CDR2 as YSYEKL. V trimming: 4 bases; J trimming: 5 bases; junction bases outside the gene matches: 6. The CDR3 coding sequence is TGCGCCAGCAGCCCCGGACAGGGCTGGGAGACCCAGTACTTC. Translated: CASSPGQGWETQYF.

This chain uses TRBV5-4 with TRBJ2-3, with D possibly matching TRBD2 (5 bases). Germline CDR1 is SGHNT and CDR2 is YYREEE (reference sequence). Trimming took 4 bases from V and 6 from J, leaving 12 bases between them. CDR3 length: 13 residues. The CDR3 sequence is CASSRWRGDTQYF. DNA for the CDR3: TGTGCCAGCAGCCGATGGCGAGGGGATACGCAGTATTTT.

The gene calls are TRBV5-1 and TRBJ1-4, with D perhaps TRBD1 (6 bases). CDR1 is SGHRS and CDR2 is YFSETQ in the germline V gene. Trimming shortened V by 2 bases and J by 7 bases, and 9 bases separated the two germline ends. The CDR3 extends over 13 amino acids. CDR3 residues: CASSFGQSEKLFF. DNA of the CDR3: TGCGCCAGCAGCTTTGGACAGAGTGAAAAACTGTTTTTT.

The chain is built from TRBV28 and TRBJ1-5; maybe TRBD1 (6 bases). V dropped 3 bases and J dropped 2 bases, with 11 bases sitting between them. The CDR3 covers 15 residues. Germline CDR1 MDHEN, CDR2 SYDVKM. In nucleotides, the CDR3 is TGTGCCAGCAGTTTGGGGGCAGGGGGCAATCAGCCCCAGCATTTT. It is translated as CASSLGAGGNQPQHF.